The clone carrying this TCR beta chain was observed many times. Its specificity is unknown. TCRdb re-derived calls from the reads in MiXCR, one entry per CDR3 protein. Among hundreds of thousands of distinct CDR3 sequences listed, 20% to 25% were seen once. This entry belongs to a study of T cell repertoires in cytomegalovirus infection. Background on the study: The public TCR beta signatures pointed to both CMV infection and matching HLA type.

Findings and caveats of the study: Predominance within the ex vivo response was attributable to HLA-C-restricted CMV-specific TCR beta clonotypes.

V was cut by 4 bases and J by 2 bases, with 11 bases left in between. CDR3 length: 14 amino acids. CDR1 SGHTA and CDR2 FQGNSA come from the germline V gene. The material sequenced was CD8+ T cells from PBMCs. The sequence was collected from a human donor in good health (CMV status not recorded). Some clones in this sample may be carry-over from other donors' samples. The chain is built from TRBV7-2 and TRBJ2-5, with D tentatively TRBD2 (5 bases). CDR3: CASSSYRGQETQYF. CDR3 bases: TGTGCCAGCAGCTCATACAGAGGGCAAGAGACCCAGTACTTC.